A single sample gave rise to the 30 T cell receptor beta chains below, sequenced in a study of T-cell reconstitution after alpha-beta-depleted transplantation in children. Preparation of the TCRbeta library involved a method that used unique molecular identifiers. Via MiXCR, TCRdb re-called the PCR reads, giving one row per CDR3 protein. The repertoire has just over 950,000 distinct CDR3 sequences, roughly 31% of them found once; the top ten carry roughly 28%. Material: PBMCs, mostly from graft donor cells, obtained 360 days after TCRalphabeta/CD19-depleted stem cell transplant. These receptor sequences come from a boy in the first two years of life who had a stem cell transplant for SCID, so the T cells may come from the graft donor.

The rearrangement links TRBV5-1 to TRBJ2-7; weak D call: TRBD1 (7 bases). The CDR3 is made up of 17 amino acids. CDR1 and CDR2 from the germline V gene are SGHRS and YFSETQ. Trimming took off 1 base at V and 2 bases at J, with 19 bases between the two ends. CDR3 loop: CASSLNPGGQGAYEQYF. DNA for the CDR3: TGCGCCAGCAGCTTGAACCCCGGAGGGCAGGGGGCCTACGAGCAGTACTTC.

CDR3 in DNA: TGCGCCAGCAGCTTGGGAGTAGCGGATATACAAGAGACCCAGTACTTC. This gives the protein CASSLGVADIQETQYF. This chain uses TRBV5-1 with TRBJ2-5; D may be TRBD2 (6 bases). The germline V and J ends were trimmed by 0 bases and 2 bases, with 14 bases remaining between them. Germline V gene lookup returns CDR1 SGHRS and CDR2 YFSETQ. The CDR3 runs 16 residues.

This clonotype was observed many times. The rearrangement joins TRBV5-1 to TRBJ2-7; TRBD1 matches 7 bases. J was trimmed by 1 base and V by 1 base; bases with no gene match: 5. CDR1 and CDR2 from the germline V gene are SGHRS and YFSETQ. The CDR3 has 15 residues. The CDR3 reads CASSLRAGGSYEQYF. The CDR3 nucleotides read TGCGCCAGCAGCTTGCGGGCAGGGGGTTCCTACGAGCAGTACTTC.

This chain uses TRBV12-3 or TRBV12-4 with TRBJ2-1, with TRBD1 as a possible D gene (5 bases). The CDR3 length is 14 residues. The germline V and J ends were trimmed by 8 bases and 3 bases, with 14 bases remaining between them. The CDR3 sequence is CASGLQGNYNEQFF. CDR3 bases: TGTGCCAGCGGCCTTCAGGGAAACTACAATGAGCAGTTCTTC.

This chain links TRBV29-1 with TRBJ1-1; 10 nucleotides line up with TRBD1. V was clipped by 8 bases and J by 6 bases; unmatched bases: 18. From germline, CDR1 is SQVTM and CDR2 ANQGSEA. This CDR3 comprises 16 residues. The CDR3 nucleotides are TGCAGCAGCCACCTCCGGGACAGGGGCGGTGGGGCTGAAGCTTTCTTT. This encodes CSSHLRDRGGGAEAFF.

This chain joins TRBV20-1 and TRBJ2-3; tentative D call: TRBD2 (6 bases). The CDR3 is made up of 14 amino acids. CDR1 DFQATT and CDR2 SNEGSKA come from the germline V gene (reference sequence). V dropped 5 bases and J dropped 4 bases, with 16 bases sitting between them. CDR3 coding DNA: TGCAGTGCTTTCGGGCCGAGCGGGTCAGATACGCAGTATTTT. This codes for CSAFGPSGSDTQYF.

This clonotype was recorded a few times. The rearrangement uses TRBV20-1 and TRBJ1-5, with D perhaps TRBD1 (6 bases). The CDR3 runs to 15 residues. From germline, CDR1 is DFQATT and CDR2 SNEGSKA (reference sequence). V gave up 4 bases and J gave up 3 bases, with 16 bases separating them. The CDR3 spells CSAIRLTGTNQPQHF. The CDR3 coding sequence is TGCAGTGCTATAAGGTTAACAGGGACCAATCAGCCCCAGCATTTT.

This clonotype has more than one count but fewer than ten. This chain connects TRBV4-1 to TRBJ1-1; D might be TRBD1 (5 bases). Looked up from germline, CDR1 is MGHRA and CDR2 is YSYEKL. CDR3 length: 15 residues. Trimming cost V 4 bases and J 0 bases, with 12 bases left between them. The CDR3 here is CASSPWGYMNTEAFF. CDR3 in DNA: TGCGCCAGCAGCCCCTGGGGGTACATGAACACTGAAGCTTTCTTT.

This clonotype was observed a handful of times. Here the CDR3 DNA reads TGCAGTGCTCCCCGAACAGGGGGCTACGAGCAGTACTTC. Its protein is CSAPRTGGYEQYF. The V gene is TRBV20-1, the J gene TRBJ2-7, with 8 bases matching TRBD1. The CDR3 loop spans 13 amino acids. V lost 5 bases, J lost 3 bases, and 6 bases stayed unmatched. The V gene's germline CDR1 is DFQATT and CDR2 SNEGSKA (reference sequence).

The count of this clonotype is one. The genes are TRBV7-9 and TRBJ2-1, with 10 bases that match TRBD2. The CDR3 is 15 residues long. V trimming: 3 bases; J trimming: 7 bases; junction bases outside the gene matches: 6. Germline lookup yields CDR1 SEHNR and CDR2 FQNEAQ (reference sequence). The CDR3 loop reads CASSFTERGGNEQFF. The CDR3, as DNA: TGTGCCAGCAGCTTTACGGAGCGGGGGGGTAATGAGCAGTTCTTC.

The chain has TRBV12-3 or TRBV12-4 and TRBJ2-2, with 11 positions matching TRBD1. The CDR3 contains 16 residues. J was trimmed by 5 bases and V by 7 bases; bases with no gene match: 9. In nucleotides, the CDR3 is TGTGCCAGCAAAGGACAGGGGGCGGTTGTAACCGGGGAGCTGTTTTTT. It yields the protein CASKGQGAVVTGELFF.

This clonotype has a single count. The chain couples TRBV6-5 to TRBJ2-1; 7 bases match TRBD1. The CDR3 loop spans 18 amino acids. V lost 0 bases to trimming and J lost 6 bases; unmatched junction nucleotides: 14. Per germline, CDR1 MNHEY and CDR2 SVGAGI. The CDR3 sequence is CASSYSYRTGTVLNEQFF. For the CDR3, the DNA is TGTGCCAGCAGTTACTCGTACCGCACCGGGACAGTTCTCAATGAGCAGTTCTTC.

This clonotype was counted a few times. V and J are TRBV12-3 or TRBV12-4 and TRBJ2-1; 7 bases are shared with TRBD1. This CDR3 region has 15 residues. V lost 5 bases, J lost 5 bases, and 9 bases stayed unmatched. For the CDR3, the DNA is TGTGCCAGCAGTACCCGACAGGGAAGGAACAATGAGCAGTTCTTC. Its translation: CASSTRQGRNNEQFF.

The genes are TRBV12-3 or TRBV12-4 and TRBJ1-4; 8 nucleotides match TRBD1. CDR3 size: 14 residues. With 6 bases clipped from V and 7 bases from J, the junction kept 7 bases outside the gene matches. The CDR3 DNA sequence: TGTGCCAGCAGCCCCGGGACAGGCCTTGAAAAACTGTTTTTT. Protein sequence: CASSPGTGLEKLFF.

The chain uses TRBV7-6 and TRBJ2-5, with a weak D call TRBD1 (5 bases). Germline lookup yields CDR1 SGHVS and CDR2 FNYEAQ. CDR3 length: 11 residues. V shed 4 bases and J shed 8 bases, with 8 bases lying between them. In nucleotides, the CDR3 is TGTGCCAGCAGCTCGACAGCTACCCAGTACTTC. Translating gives CASSSTATQYF.

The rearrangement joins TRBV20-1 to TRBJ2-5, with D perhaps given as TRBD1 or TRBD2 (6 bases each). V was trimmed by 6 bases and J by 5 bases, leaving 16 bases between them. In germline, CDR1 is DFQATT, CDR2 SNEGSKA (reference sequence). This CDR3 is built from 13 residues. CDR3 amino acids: CSAPTRGAETQYF. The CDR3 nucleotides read TGCAGTGCCCCAACTAGGGGGGCGGAGACCCAGTACTTC.

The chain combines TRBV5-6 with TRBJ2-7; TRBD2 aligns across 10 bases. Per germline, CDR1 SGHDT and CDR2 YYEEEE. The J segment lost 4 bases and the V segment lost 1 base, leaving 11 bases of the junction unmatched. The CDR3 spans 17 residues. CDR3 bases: TGTGCCAGCAGCTTGAAAATGGGGCTAGCGGGGGCGTACGAGCAGTACTTC. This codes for CASSLKMGLAGAYEQYF. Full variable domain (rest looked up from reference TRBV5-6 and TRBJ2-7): DAGVTQSPTHLIKTRGQQVTLRCSPKSGHDTVSWYQQALGQGPQFIFQYYEEEERQRGNFPDRFSGHQFPNYSSELNVNALLLGDSALYLCASSLKMGLAGAYEQYFGPGTRLTVT.

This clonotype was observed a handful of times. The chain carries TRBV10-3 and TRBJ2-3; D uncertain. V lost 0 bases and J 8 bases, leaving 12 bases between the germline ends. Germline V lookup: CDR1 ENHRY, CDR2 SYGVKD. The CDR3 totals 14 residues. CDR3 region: CAISESKIAATQYF. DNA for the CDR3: TGTGCCATCAGTGAGTCGAAGATCGCAGCTACGCAGTATTTT.

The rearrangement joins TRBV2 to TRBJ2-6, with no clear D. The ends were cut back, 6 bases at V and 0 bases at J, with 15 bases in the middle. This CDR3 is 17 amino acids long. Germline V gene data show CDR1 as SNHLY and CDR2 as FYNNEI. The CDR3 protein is CASRSRQFSSGANVLTF. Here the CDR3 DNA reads TGTGCCAGCAGATCGAGGCAGTTCAGCTCTGGGGCCAACGTCCTGACTTTC.

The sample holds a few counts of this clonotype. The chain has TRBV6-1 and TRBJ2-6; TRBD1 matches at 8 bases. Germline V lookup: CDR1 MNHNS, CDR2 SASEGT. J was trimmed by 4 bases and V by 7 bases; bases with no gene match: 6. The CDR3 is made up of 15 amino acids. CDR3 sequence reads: CASNGQGAGANVLTF. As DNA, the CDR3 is TGTGCCAGCAATGGACAGGGCGCGGGGGCCAACGTCCTGACTTTC.

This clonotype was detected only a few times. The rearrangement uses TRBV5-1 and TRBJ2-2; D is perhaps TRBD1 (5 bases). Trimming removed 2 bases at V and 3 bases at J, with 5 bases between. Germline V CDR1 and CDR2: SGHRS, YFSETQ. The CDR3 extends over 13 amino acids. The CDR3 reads CASSLQDTGELFF. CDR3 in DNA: TGCGCCAGCAGCTTACAGGACACCGGGGAGCTGTTTTTT.

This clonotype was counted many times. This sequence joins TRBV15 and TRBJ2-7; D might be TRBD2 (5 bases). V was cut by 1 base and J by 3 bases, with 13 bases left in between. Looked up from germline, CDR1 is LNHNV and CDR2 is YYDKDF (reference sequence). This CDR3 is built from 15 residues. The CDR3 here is CATSRVPGKGYEQYF. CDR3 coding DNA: TGTGCCACCAGCAGAGTCCCCGGGAAGGGCTACGAGCAGTACTTC. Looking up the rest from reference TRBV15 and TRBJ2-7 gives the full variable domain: DAMVIQNPRYQVTQFGKPVTLSCSQTLNHNVMYWYQQKSSQAPKLLFHYYDKDFNNEADTPDNFQSRRPNTSFCFLDIRSPGLGDTAMYLCATSRVPGKGYEQYFGPGTRLTVT.

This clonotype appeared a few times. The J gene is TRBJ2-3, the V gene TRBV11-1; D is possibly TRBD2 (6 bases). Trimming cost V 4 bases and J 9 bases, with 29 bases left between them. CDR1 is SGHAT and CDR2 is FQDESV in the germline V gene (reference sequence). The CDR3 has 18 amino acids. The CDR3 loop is CASSSLPLRLVLTRTQYF. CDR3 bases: TGTGCCAGCAGCTCCCTGCCCCTTAGACTAGTTCTTACACGGACGCAGTATTTT.

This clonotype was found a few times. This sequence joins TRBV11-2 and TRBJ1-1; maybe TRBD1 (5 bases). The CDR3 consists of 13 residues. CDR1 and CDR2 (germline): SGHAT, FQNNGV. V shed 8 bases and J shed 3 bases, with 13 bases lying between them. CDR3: CASRGGIYTEAFF. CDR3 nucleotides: TGTGCCAGCCGGGGGGGGATATACACTGAAGCTTTCTTT.

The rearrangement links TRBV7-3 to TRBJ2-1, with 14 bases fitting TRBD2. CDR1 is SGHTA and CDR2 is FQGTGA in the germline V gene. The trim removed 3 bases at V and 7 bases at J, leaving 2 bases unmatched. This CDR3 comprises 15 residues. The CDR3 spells CASSFGTSGGNEQFF. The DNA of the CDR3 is TGTGCCAGCAGCTTCGGGACTAGCGGGGGTAATGAGCAGTTCTTC.

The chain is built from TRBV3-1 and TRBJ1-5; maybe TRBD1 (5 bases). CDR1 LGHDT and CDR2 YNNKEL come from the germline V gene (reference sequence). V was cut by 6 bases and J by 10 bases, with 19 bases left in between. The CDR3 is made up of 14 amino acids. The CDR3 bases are TGTGCCAGCAGTAGCGGGACCCAAAAAGGACCCCAGCATTTT. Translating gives CASSSGTQKGPQHF.

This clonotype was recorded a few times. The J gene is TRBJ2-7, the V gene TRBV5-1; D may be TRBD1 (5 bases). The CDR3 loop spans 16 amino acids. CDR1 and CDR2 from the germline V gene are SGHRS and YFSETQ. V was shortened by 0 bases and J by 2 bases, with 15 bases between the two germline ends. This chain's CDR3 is CASSLVPQAVPYEQYF. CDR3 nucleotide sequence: TGCGCCAGCAGCTTGGTTCCACAGGCCGTTCCCTACGAGCAGTACTTC.

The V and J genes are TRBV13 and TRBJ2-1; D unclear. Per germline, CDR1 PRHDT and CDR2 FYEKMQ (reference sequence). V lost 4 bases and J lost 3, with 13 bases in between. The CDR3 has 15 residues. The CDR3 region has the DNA TGTGCCAGCAGCTCCTCGTACAACGTCTACAATGAGCAGTTCTTC. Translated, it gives CASSSSYNVYNEQFF.

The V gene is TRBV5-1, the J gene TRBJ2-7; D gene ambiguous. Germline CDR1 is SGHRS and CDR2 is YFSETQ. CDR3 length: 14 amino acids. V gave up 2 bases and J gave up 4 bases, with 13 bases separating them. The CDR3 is CASSFQGYRYEQYF. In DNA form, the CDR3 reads TGCGCCAGCAGCTTTCAAGGTTATAGGTACGAGCAGTACTTC.

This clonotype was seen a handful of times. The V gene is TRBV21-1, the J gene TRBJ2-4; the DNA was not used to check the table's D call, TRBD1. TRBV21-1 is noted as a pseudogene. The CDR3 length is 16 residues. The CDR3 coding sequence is TGTGCCAGCAGCATCCGAGGGGTCAGAGCCAAAAACATTCAGTACTTC. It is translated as CASSIRGVRAKNIQYF.